Presented here are 25 T cell receptor beta chains from one specimen sequenced in a study of control samples from healthy donors and cancer patients. Using immunoSEQ multiplex PCR, the repertoire was profiled, and TCRdb retains in-frame clones only, with some absent. The sample has 130,000 or so clones, 85% to 90% seen once. The sequencing sample was made of PBMCs. The origin of the receptors is a man aged 50 to 59 with head and neck cancer.

The chain is built from TRBV19 and TRBJ2-7; unclear D gene. Germline CDR1 reads LNHDA; CDR2 reads SQIVND (reference sequence). This CDR3 has 12 amino acids. The V end lost 5 bases, the J end lost 4 bases, and 9 bases lay between the germline ends. The CDR3: CASSPGVYEQYF. The CDR3 nucleotides read TGTGCCAGTAGTCCCGGCGTATACGAGCAGTACTTC.

The gene calls are TRBV19 and TRBJ2-3; 14 bases are shared with TRBD2. The CDR3 is made up of 16 amino acids. Per germline, CDR1 LNHDA and CDR2 SQIVND (reference sequence). J lost 3 bases, V lost 5 bases, and 4 bases had no gene match. In DNA form, the CDR3 reads TGTGCCAGTAGTCCCAGGACTAGCGGGAGGACAGATACGCAGTATTTT. This gives the protein CASSPRTSGRTDTQYF.

This chain joins TRBV10-3 and TRBJ1-6, with D possibly matching TRBD1 (6 bases). The CDR3 has 13 amino acids. Germline V lookup: CDR1 ENHRY, CDR2 SYGVKD. Between the trimmed V and J ends, which lost 3 bases and 10 bases, there was a span of 10 bases. Written as DNA, the CDR3 is TGTGCCATCAGTGAATCAGGGGTATCACCCCTCCACTTT. This translates into CAISESGVSPLHF.

This chain joins TRBV7-7 and TRBJ2-3; D gene ambiguous. This CDR3 region has 13 residues. The V end was cut by 2 bases, the J end by 5 bases, with 8 bases between. CDR1 is SSHAT, CDR2 FNYEAQ, per germline (reference sequence). The CDR3 DNA reads as TGTGCCAGCAGCTTACAATTATTAGATACGCAGTATTTT. It codes for CASSLQLLDTQYF.

This sequence joins TRBV28 and TRBJ1-5; D gene uncertain. The germline V and J ends were trimmed by 6 bases and 13 bases, with 25 bases remaining between them. CDR1 is MDHEN, CDR2 SYDVKM, per germline. This CDR3 has 15 amino acids. The CDR3 reads CASSTRVGRVIWQHF. The DNA of the CDR3 is TGTGCCAGCAGCACAAGGGTCGGGCGGGTGATTTGGCAGCATTTT. Full variable domain (missing parts from reference TRBV28 and TRBJ1-5): DVKVTQSSRYLVKRTGEKVFLECVQDMDHENMFWYRQDPGLGLRLIYFSYDVKMKEKGDIPEGYSVSREKKERFSLILESASTNQTSMYLCASSTRVGRVIWQHFGDGTRLSIL.

Here the CDR3 reads CASSLDGGMNTEAFF. DNA for the CDR3: TGTGCCAGCAGCTTGGACGGCGGGATGAACACTGAAGCTTTCTTT. This sequence joins TRBV5-5 and TRBJ1-1; D is unresolved. V lost 0 bases, J lost 0 bases, and 9 bases lay in between. The germline CDR1 and CDR2 sequences are SGHKS and YYEKEE (reference sequence). The CDR3 is 15 amino acids. Combining the CDR3 with reference TRBV5-5 and TRBJ1-1 gives the whole variable domain DAGVTQSPTHLIKTRGQQVTLRCSPISGHKSVSWYQQVLGQGPQFIFQYYEKEERGRGNFPDRFSARQFPNYSSELNVNALLLGDSALYLCASSLDGGMNTEAFFGQGTRLTVV.

The gene calls are TRBV4-1 and TRBJ2-1, with 7 bases aligning to TRBD2. Trimming took 1 base from V and 7 from J; bases not matched to a gene: 4. Germline V lookup: CDR1 MGHRA, CDR2 YSYEKL. CDR3 length equals 14 residues. CDR3 protein: CASSQVASGNEQFF. The CDR3 DNA is TGCGCCAGCAGCCAAGTGGCTAGCGGTAATGAGCAGTTCTTC.

For this clone: At one end the junction does not follow the germline gene, possibly because of a read error. This sequence joins TRBV2 and TRBJ2-1, with TRBD1 identical over 11 bases. The germline V gene encodes CDR1 SNHLY and CDR2 FYNNEI. The CDR3 runs to 14 residues. CDR3 nucleotides: TGTGCCAGCGGCGGACAGGGGGCCTACGATGAGCAGTTCTTC. Translated, it gives CASGGQGAYDEQFF.

Concerning this clone itself: Additional DNA sequences in this sample encode the identical CDR3. The rearrangement uses TRBV27 and TRBJ2-1; D unresolved. The germline V gene has CDR1 MNHEY and CDR2 SMNVEV (reference sequence). V was clipped by 3 bases and J by 4 bases, with 1 base between them. The CDR3 is 11 residues long. CDR3 coding DNA: TGTGCCAGCAGTTTGTACAATGAGCAGTTCTTC. Translation: CASSLYNEQFF.

Note on this clone: Other DNA variants within this sample encode the same CDR3. The rearrangement joins TRBV5-1 to TRBJ2-5, with D uncertain. Germline CDR1 is SGHRS and CDR2 is YFSETQ. V lost 0 bases to trimming and J lost 2 bases, with 2 bases between them. CDR3 length: 12 residues. The CDR3 nucleotides are TGCGCCAGCAGCTTGGGTCAAGAGACCCAGTACTTC. This translates into CASSLGQETQYF. The whole variable domain, filled in from reference TRBV5-1 and TRBJ2-5, reads KAGVTQTPRYLIKTRGQQVTLSCSPISGHRSVSWYQQTPGQGLQFLFEYFSETQRNKGNFPGRFSGRQFSNSRSEMNVSTLELGDSALYLCASSLGQETQYFGPGTRLLVL.

The chain couples TRBV27 to TRBJ2-2, with D unclear. The V end lost 2 bases, the J end lost 6 bases, and 1 base lay between the germline ends. Germline CDR1 and CDR2: MNHEY and SMNVEV (reference sequence). The CDR3 spans 11 residues. The CDR3 loop reads CASSLPGELFF. The CDR3, as DNA: TGTGCCAGCAGTTTACCCGGGGAGCTGTTTTTT.

The V and J genes are TRBV5-4 and TRBJ2-7; 9 nucleotides line up with TRBD2. CDR3 length: 14 residues. Looked up from germline, CDR1 is SGHNT and CDR2 is YYREEE (reference sequence). V shed 0 bases and J 5 bases; nucleotides not matched to a gene: 3. CDR3 in DNA: TGTGCCAGCAGCTTGGCACTAGCGGGCAACGAGCAGTACTTC. This codes for CASSLALAGNEQYF.

J is TRBJ1-1 and V is TRBV11-2; a weak D match, TRBD1 (6 bases). The CDR3 contains 14 residues. Germline V gene data show CDR1 as SGHAT and CDR2 as FQNNGV. V shed 4 bases and J shed 5 bases, with 14 bases lying between them. This CDR3 reads CASSSDSWRTEAFF. The CDR3 region has the DNA TGTGCCAGCAGCTCGGACAGTTGGAGGACTGAAGCTTTCTTT.

This clone has more than one count but fewer than ten. The chain recombines TRBV19 with TRBJ2-2, with a weak D call TRBD1 (6 bases). This CDR3 contains 13 residues. Germline CDR1 LNHDA, CDR2 SQIVND (reference sequence). V shed 5 bases and J shed 5 bases, with 9 bases lying between them. Written as DNA, the CDR3 is TGTGCCAGTAGTGCTCAGGGGACCGGGGAGCTGTTTTTT. The encoded protein is CASSAQGTGELFF.

The chain joins TRBV5-1 to TRBJ2-1; a possible D gene is TRBD2 (6 bases). V was cut by 5 bases and J by 2 bases, with 17 bases left in between. The CDR3 is made up of 16 amino acids. Germline V CDR1 and CDR2: SGHRS, YFSETQ. The CDR3 DNA sequence: TGCGCCAGCAGAGCCGTAGGAGGGGCGACCTACAATGAGCAGTTCTTC. Translated: CASRAVGGATYNEQFF.

The J gene is TRBJ2-2, the V gene TRBV5-1; no firm D call. Germline assignment: CDR1 SGHRS and CDR2 YFSETQ. The CDR3 runs to 14 residues. Trimming cost V 0 bases and J 8 bases, with 11 bases left between them. The DNA for the CDR3 is TGCGCCAGCAGCTTGGGTGAGGCCAGGGGGGAGCTGTTTTTT. Protein sequence: CASSLGEARGELFF.

The chain employs TRBV5-1 and TRBJ1-1; no definite D call. The CDR3 covers 14 residues. The germline gives CDR1 SGHRS, CDR2 YFSETQ. V lost 2 bases and J 0 bases, leaving 8 bases between the germline ends. This CDR3 reads CASSLGEMNTEAFF. CDR3 bases: TGCGCCAGCAGCTTAGGAGAAATGAACACTGAAGCTTTCTTT.

This chain uses TRBV5-1 with TRBJ2-7; possible D gene TRBD1, 5 bases. The germline gives CDR1 SGHRS, CDR2 YFSETQ. This CDR3 is built from 16 residues. V lost 0 bases and J 0 bases, leaving 13 bases between the germline ends. The CDR3 reads CASSLAPQGSSYEQYF. The CDR3, as DNA: TGCGCCAGCAGCTTGGCTCCCCAGGGAAGCTCCTACGAGCAGTACTTC.

The V gene is TRBV3-1 (or the pseudogene TRBV3-2), the J gene TRBJ2-2; 9 bases map to TRBD1. The CDR3 covers 17 residues. Per the germline V gene, CDR1 is LGHDT and CDR2 is YNNKEL (reference sequence). The trim removed 6 bases at V and 6 bases at J, leaving 14 bases unmatched. The DNA for the CDR3 is TGTGCCAGCAGGCACGAGCATGGACAGGGGCTTGCCGGGGAGCTGTTTTTT. Translation: CASRHEHGQGLAGELFF.

J is TRBJ1-1 and V is TRBV10-3, with a weak D call TRBD1 (6 bases). The CDR3 has 13 residues. Trimming shortened V by 6 bases and J by 1 base, and 9 bases separated the two germline ends. From germline, CDR1 is ENHRY and CDR2 SYGVKD. This chain's CDR3 is CAIRVDRNTEAFF. CDR3 DNA sequence: TGTGCCATCAGAGTGGACAGGAACACTGAAGCTTTCTTT.

DNA for the CDR3: TGTGCCAGCAGTCTCGGCGTCGGGGCCCGGCGAGAGAGGAATTACGAGCAGTACTTC. Translation: CASSLGVGARRERNYEQYF. The rearrangement joins TRBV6-6 to TRBJ2-7, with D possibly called TRBD1 or TRBD2 (5 bases each). V was shortened by 5 bases and J by 4 bases, with 30 bases between the two germline ends. The length of the CDR3 is 19 residues. The germline CDR1 and CDR2 sequences are MNHNY and SVGAGI (reference sequence).

This clone was recorded a few times. The chain uses TRBV29-1 and TRBJ2-2, with 13 bases lining up with TRBD2. V shed 6 bases, J shed 6 bases, and the junction held 10 bases outside the gene matches. Germline CDR1 reads SQVTM; CDR2 reads ANQGSEA. The CDR3 runs 16 residues. This CDR3 is CSVPGLAGFRAGELFF. CDR3 nucleotide sequence: TGCAGCGTACCGGGACTAGCGGGGTTTAGGGCCGGGGAGCTGTTTTTT.

In DNA form, the CDR3 reads TGTGCCAGCAGCTTAAGGAACCCAATATGGGGAAACACTGAAGCTTTCTTT. It translates to CASSLRNPIWGNTEAFF. V and J are TRBV11-2 and TRBJ1-1; no definite D call. Trimming stripped 2 bases from V and 2 bases from J, with 18 bases between. Germline V gene sequence: CDR1 SGHAT, CDR2 FQNNGV. CDR3 length: 17 amino acids. The full variable domain, rest sourced from reference TRBV11-2 and TRBJ1-1, is EAGVAQSPRYKIIEKRQSVAFWCNPISGHATLYWYQQILGQGPKLLIQFQNNGVVDDSQLPKDRFSAERLKGVDSTLKIQPAKLEDSAVYLCASSLRNPIWGNTEAFFGQGTRLTVV.

This clone was observed a handful of times. The V call is TRBV27, the J call TRBJ2-5; tentatively, D is TRBD2 (6 bases). The CDR3 spans 15 residues. V dropped 1 base and J dropped 2 bases, with 11 bases sitting between them. Germline CDR1 and CDR2: MNHEY and SMNVEV (reference sequence). For the CDR3, the DNA is TGTGCCAGCAGTTTATGGGCGGGGTTACAAGAGACCCAGTACTTC. As protein: CASSLWAGLQETQYF.

The genes are TRBV5-5 and TRBJ1-2; weak D call: TRBD1 (5 bases). Trimming removed 1 base at V and 2 bases at J, with 9 bases between. Germline loops: CDR1 SGHKS, CDR2 YYEKEE (reference sequence). This CDR3 is 14 amino acids long. CDR3 coding DNA: TGTGCCAGCAGCTTGCTGGGGGAAAACTATGGCTACACCTTC. Translated: CASSLLGENYGYTF.